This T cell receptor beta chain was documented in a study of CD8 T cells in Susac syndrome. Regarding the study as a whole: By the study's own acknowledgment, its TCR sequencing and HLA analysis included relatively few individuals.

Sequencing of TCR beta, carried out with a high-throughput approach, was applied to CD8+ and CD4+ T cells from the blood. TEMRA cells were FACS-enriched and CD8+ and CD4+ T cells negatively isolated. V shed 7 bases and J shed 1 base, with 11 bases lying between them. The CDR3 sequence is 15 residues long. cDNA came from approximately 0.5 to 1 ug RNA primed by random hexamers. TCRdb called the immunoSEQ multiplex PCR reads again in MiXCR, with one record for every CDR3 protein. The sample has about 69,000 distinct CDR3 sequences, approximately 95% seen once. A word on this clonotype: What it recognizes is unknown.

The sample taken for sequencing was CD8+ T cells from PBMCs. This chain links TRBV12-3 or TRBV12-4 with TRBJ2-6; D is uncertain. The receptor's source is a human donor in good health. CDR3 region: CASTDRGSGANVLTF. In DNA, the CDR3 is TGTGCCAGCACCGACCGAGGTTCTGGGGCCAACGTCCTGACTTTC.